Shown below are 10 T cell receptor beta chains from a single sample sequenced in a study of OX40 agonist ivuxolimab in advanced cancers. The library was made by the immunoSEQ multiplex PCR assay. Entries here come from immuneACCESS through TCRdb and include only in-frame sequences with V and J called. Some clones fail to appear in such tables; in the studies checked, an unresolved V gene covers under half of the shortfall, and the cause of the remainder is unknown. Within this sample are about 37,000 clones, with around 92% of them counted one time only. The ten largest account for about 33% of the sample. The sequencing here drew on CD4+ or CD8+ T cells sorted from blood, taken in a trial of the OX40 agonist ivuxolimab. The source is an adult with an advanced solid tumor such as melanoma, head and neck, liver or kidney cancer.

CDR3: CASSPDRAWGGYTF. The DNA of the CDR3 is TGCGCCAGCAGCCCTGACAGGGCCTGGGGGGGCTACACCTTC. The chain is built from TRBV4-3 and TRBJ1-2, with 7 bases fitting TRBD1. The germline V gene encodes CDR1 LGHNA and CDR2 YSLEER. There are 14 residues in the CDR3. J gave up 8 bases and V 4 bases, and 10 bases lay outside the gene matches.

The genes are TRBV19 and TRBJ2-1, with D maybe TRBD2 (6 bases). Trimming left V 5 bases short and J 4 bases short, with 9 bases between. Germline lookup yields CDR1 LNHDA and CDR2 SQIVND (reference sequence). The CDR3 consists of 13 residues. The CDR3 sequence: CASSLGTYNEQFF. The CDR3 DNA reads TGTGCCAGTAGTCTCGGGACTTACAATGAGCAGTTCTTC.

In this sample, this clone turned up once. The chain employs TRBV2 and TRBJ2-1; possibly TRBD1 for D (6 bases). The V end was cut by 5 bases, the J end by 12 bases, with 26 bases between. CDR1 and CDR2 from the germline V gene are SNHLY and FYNNEI. The CDR3 length is 16 residues. In nucleotides, the CDR3 is TGTGCCAGCAGTCTCAACCGGGATACAGGGTCGACTTTGCAGTTCTTC. This encodes CASSLNRDTGSTLQFF.

J is TRBJ2-7 and V is TRBV28; 9 positions match TRBD1. Germline V gene lookup returns CDR1 MDHEN and CDR2 SYDVKM. With V trimmed by 3 bases and J by 1 base, 7 bases remained unmatched. This CDR3 is 16 amino acids long. In nucleotides, the CDR3 is TGTGCCAGCAGTTTGCTTGGGACAGGGTCGTCCTACGAGCAGTACTTC. Translation gives CASSLLGTGSSYEQYF.

DNA of the CDR3: TGTGCCAGCAGCTTTGACACGGCGCTCTACGAGCAGTACTTC. Encoded protein: CASSFDTALYEQYF. V usage is TRBV5-6 and J usage is TRBJ2-7; D gene ambiguous. The germline V and J ends were trimmed by 2 bases and 3 bases, with 12 bases remaining between them. CDR3 length equals 14 residues. The V gene's germline CDR1 is SGHDT and CDR2 YYEEEE.

The chain has TRBV11-2 and TRBJ2-7, with TRBD1 as a possible D gene (5 bases). V lost 0 bases and J lost 7, with 16 bases in between. The CDR3 consists of 15 residues. Germline-derived CDR1 and CDR2 are SGHAT and FQNNGV. The CDR3 region is CASSLDLPGLWEQYF. The CDR3 nucleotides are TGTGCCAGCAGCTTAGATCTCCCAGGGTTGTGGGAGCAGTACTTC.

The chain couples TRBV4-3 to TRBJ2-2; D is unresolved. CDR3 length: 15 amino acids. Between the trimmed V and J ends, which lost 0 bases and 7 bases, there was a span of 12 bases. Germline V lookup: CDR1 LGHNA, CDR2 YSLEER. The CDR3 DNA sequence: TGCGCCAGCAGCCAAGATAGGTCTTTCCGCGGGGAGCTGTTTTTT. Amino acids: CASSQDRSFRGELFF.

V usage is TRBV9 and J usage is TRBJ2-2, with TRBD1 identical over 7 bases. The V segment lost 9 bases and the J segment 4 bases; nucleotides outside the gene matches: 6. Germline values: CDR1 SGDLS, CDR2 YYNGEE. The CDR3 consists of 13 residues. As DNA, the CDR3 is TGTGCCACCAGGGACAGCCTCACCGGGGAGCTGTTTTTT. It specifies CATRDSLTGELFF.

The rearrangement uses TRBV6-5 and TRBJ2-3, with D tentatively TRBD2 (6 bases). Per germline, CDR1 MNHEY and CDR2 SVGAGI. V was shortened by 0 bases and J by 4 bases, with 14 bases between the two germline ends. This CDR3 spans 16 amino acids. In DNA, the CDR3 is TGTGCCAGCAGTTACTCGATCGGGCGGGGCCCAGATACGCAGTATTTT. It codes for CASSYSIGRGPDTQYF.

CDR3 in amino acids: CASSKPAEEQTDTQYF. The CDR3, as DNA: TGTGCCAGCAGCAAACCAGCGGAGGAGCAGACGGATACGCAGTATTTT. The J gene is TRBJ2-3, the V gene TRBV13; a possible D gene is TRBD2 (5 bases). The ends were cut back, 5 bases at V and 6 bases at J, with 21 bases in the middle. The germline gives CDR1 PRHDT, CDR2 FYEKMQ (reference sequence). This CDR3 is built from 16 residues.